Below are 11 T cell receptor beta chains sequenced from a single sample in a study of beta chain features in type 1 diabetes. Whole-study results and caveats: The study found moderately but significantly shorter TCRB CDR3s in all four CD4+ subsets of Type 1 diabetes patients.

No antigen has been identified for these receptors. Sequencing targeted expressed TCRB transcripts, as all isolated RNA had been reverse transcribed. Assay: immunoSEQ multiplex PCR; the TCRdb copy retains only in-frame clones and omits some. This table holds roughly 150,000 clones, around 10% found once. Input material: central memory CD4+ T cells from blood. The receptors were sampled from a man under 40 with type 1 diabetes.

The chain employs TRBV19 and TRBJ2-1, with D possibly TRBD2 on 6 matching bases. The CDR3 covers 12 residues. Germline CDR1 and CDR2: LNHDA and SQIVND (reference sequence). V was pared by 7 bases and J by 13 bases, with 17 bases between. CDR3: CASTGNPGDQFF. The CDR3 bases are TGTGCCAGTACTGGAAACCCGGGAGATCAGTTCTTC. The variable domain in full, with the rest retrieved from reference TRBV19 and TRBJ2-1, is DGGITQSPKYLFRKEGQNVTLSCEQNLNHDAMYWYRQDPGQGLRLIYYSQIVNDFQKGDIAEGYSVSREKKESFPLTVTSAQKNPTAFYLCASTGNPGDQFFGPGTRLTVL.

This clone was counted a few times. V is TRBV18 and J is TRBJ1-1, with D possibly matching TRBD1 (6 bases). Trimming left V 1 base short and J 8 bases short, with 8 bases between. Germline-derived CDR1 and CDR2 are KGHSH and LQKENI. The CDR3 covers 12 residues. In DNA form, the CDR3 reads TGTGCCAGCTCACCACTTCAGGGGGAAGCTTTCTTT. Its protein is CASSPLQGEAFF. Supplemented by reference TRBV18 and TRBJ1-1, the full variable domain reads NAGVMQNPRHLVRRRGQEARLRCSPMKGHSHVYWYRQLPEEGLKFMVYLQKENIIDESGMPKERFSAEFPKEGPSILRIQQVVRGDSAAYFCASSPLQGEAFFGQGTRLTVV.

This clone occurred a few times. The chain uses TRBV11-2 and TRBJ1-1; 9 bases are shared with TRBD1. Germline V gene data show CDR1 as SGHAT and CDR2 as FQNNGV. This CDR3 comprises 14 residues. After removal of 5 bases from V and 5 bases from J, the junction contained 6 bases not matched to a gene. CDR3 protein: CASSTDRGKTEAFF. CDR3 DNA: TGTGCCAGCAGCACAGACAGGGGGAAGACTGAAGCTTTCTTT.

At least ten counts were recorded for this clone. V is TRBV6-6 and J is TRBJ2-6, with 8 positions matching TRBD1. Germline V gene lookup returns CDR1 MNHNY and CDR2 SVGAGI (reference sequence). Losses at the gene ends were 2 bases for V and 16 bases for J; bases not matched to a gene: 4. The CDR3 totals 12 residues. Here the CDR3 DNA reads TGTGCCAGCAGTTACCCGGACAGGGTTCTGACTTTC. Translated, it gives CASSYPDRVLTF.

This clone was detected once. This chain connects TRBV11-3 to TRBJ2-5; 7 nucleotides line up with TRBD2. V was pared by 3 bases and J by 5 bases, with 6 bases of the junction left unmatched. This CDR3 is 14 amino acids long. Germline CDR1 SGHNT, CDR2 YENEEA. This CDR3 reads CASSFSGGSETQYF. In DNA form, the CDR3 reads TGTGCCAGCAGCTTCTCGGGCGGGAGCGAGACCCAGTACTTC.

In this sample, this clone turned up a few times. The rearrangement joins TRBV19 to TRBJ2-1; the D is unclear. CDR3 length: 12 amino acids. Per germline, CDR1 LNHDA and CDR2 SQIVND (reference sequence). Deletions cut 5 bases from V and 8 bases from J, with 10 bases between. CDR3 residues: CASSASGDEQFF. CDR3 coding DNA: TGTGCCAGTAGTGCCTCTGGAGATGAGCAGTTCTTC.

This clone has a handful of counts. The chain joins TRBV25-1 to TRBJ2-7, with D possibly TRBD2 on 6 matching bases. This CDR3 comprises 16 residues. Germline assignment: CDR1 MGHDK and CDR2 SYGVNS. V was trimmed by 4 bases and J by 3 bases, leaving 19 bases between them. CDR3 coding DNA: TGTGCCAGCAGTGCTTCGGCGGGGAGCGGCTACTACGAGCAGTACTTC. This gives the protein CASSASAGSGYYEQYF.

Points on this clone: The same CDR3 also results from other DNA sequences found in this sample. This rearrangement joins TRBV9 to TRBJ2-3; 9 nucleotides align to TRBD1. CDR1 is SGDLS and CDR2 is YYNGEE in the germline V gene. V lost 2 bases, J lost 2 bases, and 3 bases stayed unmatched. CDR3 size: 15 residues. In DNA form, the CDR3 reads TGTGCCAGCAGCGTGGGACAGGGACCCACAGATACGCAGTATTTT. Protein product: CASSVGQGPTDTQYF. Variable domain in full (rest from reference TRBV9 and TRBJ2-3): DSGVTQTPKHLITATGQRVTLRCSPRSGDLSVYWYQQSLDQGLQFLIQYYNGEERAKGNILERFSAQQFPDLHSELNLSSLELGDSALYFCASSVGQGPTDTQYFGPGTRLTVL.

In this sample, this clone turned up a few times. The chain couples TRBV15 to TRBJ2-3, with D uncertain. Germline V gene data show CDR1 as LNHNV and CDR2 as YYDKDF (reference sequence). The CDR3 has 15 amino acids. The germline V and J ends were trimmed by 0 bases and 10 bases, with 17 bases remaining between them. As DNA, the CDR3 is TGTGCCACCAGCAGAGAAAGGTCGGTCGAGCTAGCGCAGTATTTT. Its translation: CATSRERSVELAQYF.

This clone was counted a few times. The chain couples TRBV9 to TRBJ2-2; 13 nucleotides match TRBD2. V gave up 4 bases and J gave up 3 bases; unmatched junction bases: 3. Germline CDR1 and CDR2: SGDLS and YYNGEE. The CDR3 has 16 residues. The CDR3 region is CASSTTSGRDTGELFF. CDR3 in DNA: TGTGCCAGCAGCACAACTAGCGGGAGGGACACCGGGGAGCTGTTTTTT.

This clone was counted a few times. The chain combines TRBV5-1 with TRBJ2-7; D is perhaps TRBD2 (5 bases). The CDR3 covers 15 residues. Germline V gene lookup returns CDR1 SGHRS and CDR2 YFSETQ. Trimming shortened V by 4 bases and J by 2 bases, and 16 bases separated the two germline ends. The CDR3 is CASSATGIHTYEQYF. In DNA form, the CDR3 reads TGCGCCAGCAGCGCTACGGGGATTCATACCTACGAGCAGTACTTC. Drawing the rest from reference TRBV5-1 and TRBJ2-7, the complete variable domain is KAGVTQTPRYLIKTRGQQVTLSCSPISGHRSVSWYQQTPGQGLQFLFEYFSETQRNKGNFPGRFSGRQFSNSRSEMNVSTLELGDSALYLCASSATGIHTYEQYFGPGTRLTVT.